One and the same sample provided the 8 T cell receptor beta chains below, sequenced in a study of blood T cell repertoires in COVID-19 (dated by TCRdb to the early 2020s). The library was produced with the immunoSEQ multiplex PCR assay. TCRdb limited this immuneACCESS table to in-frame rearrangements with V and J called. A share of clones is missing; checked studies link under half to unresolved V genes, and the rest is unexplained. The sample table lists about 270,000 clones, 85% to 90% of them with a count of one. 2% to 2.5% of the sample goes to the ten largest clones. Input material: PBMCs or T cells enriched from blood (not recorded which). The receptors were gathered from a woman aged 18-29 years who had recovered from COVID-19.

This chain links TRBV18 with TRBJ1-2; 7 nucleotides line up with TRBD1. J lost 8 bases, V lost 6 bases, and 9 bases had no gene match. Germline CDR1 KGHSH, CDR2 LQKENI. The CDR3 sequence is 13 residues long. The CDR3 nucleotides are TGTGCCAGCTCTCCATCAACAGGGGAGGGCTACACCTTC. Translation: CASSPSTGEGYTF.

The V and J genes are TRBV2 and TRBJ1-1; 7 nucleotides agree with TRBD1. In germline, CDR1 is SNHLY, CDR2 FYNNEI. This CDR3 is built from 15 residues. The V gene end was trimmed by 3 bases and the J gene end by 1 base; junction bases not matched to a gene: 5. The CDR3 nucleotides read TGTGCCAGCAGTGATCGGGACAGTGGGAACACTGAAGCTTTCTTT. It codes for CASSDRDSGNTEAFF. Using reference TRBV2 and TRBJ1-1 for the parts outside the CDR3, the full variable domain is EPEVTQTPSHQVTQMGQEVILRCVPISNHLYFYWYRQILGQKVEFLVSFYNNEISEKSEIFDDQFSVERPDGSNFTLKIRSTKLEDSAMYFCASSDRDSGNTEAFFGQGTRLTVV.

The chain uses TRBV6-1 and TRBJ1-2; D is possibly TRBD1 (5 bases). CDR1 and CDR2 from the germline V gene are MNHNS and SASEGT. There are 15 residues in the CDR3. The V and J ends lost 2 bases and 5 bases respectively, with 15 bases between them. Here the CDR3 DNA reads TGTGCCAGCAGTGAATATAGCAGGGTAGGATATGGCTACACCTTC. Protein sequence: CASSEYSRVGYGYTF.

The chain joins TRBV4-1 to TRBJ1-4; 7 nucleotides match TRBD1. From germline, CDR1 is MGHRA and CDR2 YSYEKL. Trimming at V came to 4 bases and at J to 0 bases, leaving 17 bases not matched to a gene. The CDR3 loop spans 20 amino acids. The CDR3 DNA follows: TGCGCCAGCAGCCCCAAGCTTAGGACAGGCAGAGTTTCAACTAATGAAAAACTGTTTTTT. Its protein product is CASSPKLRTGRVSTNEKLFF.

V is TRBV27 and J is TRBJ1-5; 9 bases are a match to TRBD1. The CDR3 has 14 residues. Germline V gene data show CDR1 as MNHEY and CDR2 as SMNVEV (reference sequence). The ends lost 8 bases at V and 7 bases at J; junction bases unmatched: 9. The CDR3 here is CASSRTGEGQPQHF. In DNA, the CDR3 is TGTGCCAGCTCCAGGACAGGGGAGGGGCAGCCCCAGCATTTT.

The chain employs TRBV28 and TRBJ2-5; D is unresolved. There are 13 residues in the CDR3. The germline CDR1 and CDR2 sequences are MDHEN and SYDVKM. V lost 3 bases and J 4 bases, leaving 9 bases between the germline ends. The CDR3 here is CASSLPQRETQYF. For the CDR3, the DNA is TGTGCCAGCAGTTTGCCACAGAGAGAGACCCAGTACTTC.

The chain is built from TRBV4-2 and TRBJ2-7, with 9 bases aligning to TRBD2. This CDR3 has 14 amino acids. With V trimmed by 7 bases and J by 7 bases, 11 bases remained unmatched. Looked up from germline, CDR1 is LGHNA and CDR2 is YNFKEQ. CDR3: CASNDQRGAEEQYF. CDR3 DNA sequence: TGTGCCAGCAACGACCAGCGGGGGGCCGAAGAGCAGTACTTC.

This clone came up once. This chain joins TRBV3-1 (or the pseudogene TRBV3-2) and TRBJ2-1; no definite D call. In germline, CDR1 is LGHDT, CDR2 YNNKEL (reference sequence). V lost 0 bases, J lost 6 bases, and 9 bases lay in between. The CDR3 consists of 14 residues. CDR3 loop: CASSQDAVANEQFF. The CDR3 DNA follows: TGTGCCAGCAGCCAAGACGCAGTGGCCAATGAGCAGTTCTTC.